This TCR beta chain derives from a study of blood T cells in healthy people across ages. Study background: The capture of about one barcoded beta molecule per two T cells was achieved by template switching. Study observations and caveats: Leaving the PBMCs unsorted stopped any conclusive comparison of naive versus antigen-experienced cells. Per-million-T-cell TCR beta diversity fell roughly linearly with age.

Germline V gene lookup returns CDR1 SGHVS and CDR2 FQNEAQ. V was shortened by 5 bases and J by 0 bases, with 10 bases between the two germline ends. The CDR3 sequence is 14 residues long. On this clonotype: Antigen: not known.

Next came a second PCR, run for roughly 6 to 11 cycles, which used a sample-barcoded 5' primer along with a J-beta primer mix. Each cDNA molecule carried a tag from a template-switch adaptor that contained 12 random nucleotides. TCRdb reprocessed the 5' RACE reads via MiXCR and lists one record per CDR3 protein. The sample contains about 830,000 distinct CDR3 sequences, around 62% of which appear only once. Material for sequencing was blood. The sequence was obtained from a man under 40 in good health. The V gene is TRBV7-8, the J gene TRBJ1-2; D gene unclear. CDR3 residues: CASSPNPTNYGYTF. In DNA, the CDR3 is TGTGCCAGCAGCCCTAACCCTACTAACTATGGCTACACCTTC.